This T cell receptor (beta chain) was sequenced during a study of OX40 agonist ivuxolimab in advanced cancers. Assay: immunoSEQ multiplex PCR; the TCRdb copy retains only in-frame clones and omits some. The sample has 55,000 to 75,000 clones, roughly 89% seen once. Trimming removed 0 bases at V and 3 bases at J, with 5 bases between. Germline-derived CDR1 and CDR2 are LGHNA and YNFKEQ. The length of the CDR3 is 14 residues. A single count supports this clone. This TCR was sampled from an adult with an advanced solid tumor such as melanoma, head and neck, liver or kidney cancer. The sequencing here drew on CD4+ or CD8+ T cells sorted from blood, taken in a trial of the OX40 agonist ivuxolimab. The chain uses TRBV4-2 and TRBJ2-2; D gene unclear. The CDR3: CASSQDLYTGELFF. CDR3 DNA: TGTGCCAGCAGCCAAGATTTGTACACCGGGGAGCTGTTTTTT.